This T cell receptor (beta chain) was obtained from a study of T cell responses to AZD1222 COVID-19 vaccine. Combined were second doses at about 4 or about 12 weeks. The germline V gene encodes CDR1 WNHNN and CDR2 SYGVQD (reference sequence). The CDR3 spans 12 residues. Trimming cost V 9 bases and J 4 bases, with 12 bases left between them. The data were produced by immunoSEQ multiplex PCR, yet TCRdb's version contains in-frame clones alone and is incomplete. The sample lists fewer than 200,000 clones, 90% to 95% occurring once. The clonotype was recovered from an adult who received the AZD1222 COVID-19 vaccine. The rearrangement links TRBV10-1 to TRBJ1-2, with D possibly TRBD1 on 6 matching bases. The sample here was peripheral blood, taken 28 days after the second AZD1222 dose. The CDR3 loop reads CASLGAVYGYTF. CDR3 in DNA: TGCGCCAGTCTGGGGGCCGTCTATGGCTACACCTTC.